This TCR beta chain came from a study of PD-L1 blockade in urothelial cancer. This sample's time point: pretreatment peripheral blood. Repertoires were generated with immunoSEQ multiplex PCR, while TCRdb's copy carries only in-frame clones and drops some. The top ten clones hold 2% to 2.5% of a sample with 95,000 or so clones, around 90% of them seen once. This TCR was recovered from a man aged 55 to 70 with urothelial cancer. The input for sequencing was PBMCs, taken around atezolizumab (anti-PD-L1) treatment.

In DNA form, the CDR3 reads TGTGCCAGCAAAAATCAGGGGGGCACTGAAGCTTTCTTT. Its translation is CASKNQGGTEAFF. The chain carries TRBV28 and TRBJ1-1; TRBD1 agrees at 7 bases. Germline V gene lookup returns CDR1 MDHEN and CDR2 SYDVKM. V lost 7 bases and J lost 4; bases outside the gene matches: 6. CDR3 length equals 13 residues.